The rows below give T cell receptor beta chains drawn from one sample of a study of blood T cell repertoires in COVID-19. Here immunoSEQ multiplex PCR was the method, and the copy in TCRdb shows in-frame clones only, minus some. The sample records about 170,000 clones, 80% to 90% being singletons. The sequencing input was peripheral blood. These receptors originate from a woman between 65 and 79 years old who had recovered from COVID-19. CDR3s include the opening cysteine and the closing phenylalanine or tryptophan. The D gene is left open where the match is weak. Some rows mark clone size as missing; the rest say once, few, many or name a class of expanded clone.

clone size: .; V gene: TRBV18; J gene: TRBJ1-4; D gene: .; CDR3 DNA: TGTGCCAGCTCACCAAGTTCCAGGGGAGGGGAAAAACTGTTTTTT; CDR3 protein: CASSPSSRGGEKLFF
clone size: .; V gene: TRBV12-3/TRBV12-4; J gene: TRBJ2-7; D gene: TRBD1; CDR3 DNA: TGTGCCAGCACCGGGACAGGGAAGCAGTACTTC; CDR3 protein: CASTGTGKQYF
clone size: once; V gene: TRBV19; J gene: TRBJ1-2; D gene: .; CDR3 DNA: TGTGCCAGTAGCGAAACAGGATATGGCTACACCTTC; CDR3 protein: CASSETGYGYTF
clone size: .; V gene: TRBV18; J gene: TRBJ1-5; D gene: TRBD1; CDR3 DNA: TGTGCCAGCTCAGGGGACAGGGCCAAACCGCCCCAGCATTTT; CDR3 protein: CASSGDRAKPPQHF
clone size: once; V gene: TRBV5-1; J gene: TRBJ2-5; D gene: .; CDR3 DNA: TGCGCCAGCAGCCCCGGGACAACAAACGGGGGGGAGACCCAGTACTTC; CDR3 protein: CASSPGTTNGGETQYF
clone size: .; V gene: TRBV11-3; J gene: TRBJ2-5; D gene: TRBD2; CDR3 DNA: TGTGCCAGCGGGAGGGACCCCAAAGAGACCCAGTACTTC; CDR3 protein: CASGRDPKETQYF
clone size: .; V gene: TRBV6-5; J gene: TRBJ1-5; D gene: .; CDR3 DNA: TGTGCCAGCAGCGGTGACACCGGGATCCATCAGCCCCAGCATTTT; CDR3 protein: CASSGDTGIHQPQHF
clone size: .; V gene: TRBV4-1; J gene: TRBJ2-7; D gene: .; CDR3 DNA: TGCGCCAGCAGCCACCCCGGGATCCAGGCGTACTTC; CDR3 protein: CASSHPGIQAYF
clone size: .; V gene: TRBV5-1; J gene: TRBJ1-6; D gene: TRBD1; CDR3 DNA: TGCGCCAGCAGCACGAACAGGGGCGATTCACCCCTCCACTTT; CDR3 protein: CASSTNRGDSPLHF
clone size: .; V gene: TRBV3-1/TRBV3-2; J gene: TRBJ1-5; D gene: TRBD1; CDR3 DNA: TGTGCCAGCAGCCAAGGACAGGGGGGAGGGCCCCAGCATTTT; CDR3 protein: CASSQGQGGGPQHF
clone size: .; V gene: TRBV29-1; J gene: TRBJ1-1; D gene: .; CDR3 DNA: TGCAGCGCTAGCCCGAACACTGAAGCTTTCTTT; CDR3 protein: CSASPNTEAFF
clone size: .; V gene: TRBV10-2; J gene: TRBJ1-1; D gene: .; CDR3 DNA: TGCGCCAGCACGGGGCTGGGGGGCACTGAAGCTTTCTTT; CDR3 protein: CASTGLGGTEAFF
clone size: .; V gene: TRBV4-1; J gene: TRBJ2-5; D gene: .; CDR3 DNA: TGCGCCAGCAGCCAAGTACTACCGCAAGAGACCCAGTACTTC; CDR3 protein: CASSQVLPQETQYF
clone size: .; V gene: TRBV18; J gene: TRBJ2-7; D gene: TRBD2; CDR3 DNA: TGTGCCAGCTCCCCCACGGGAGGGGGATACGAGCAGTACTTC; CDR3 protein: CASSPTGGGYEQYF
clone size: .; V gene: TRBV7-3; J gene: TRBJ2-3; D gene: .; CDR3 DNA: TGTGCCAGCAGCTTAGGGCCCACAGATACGCAGTATTTT; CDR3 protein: CASSLGPTDTQYF
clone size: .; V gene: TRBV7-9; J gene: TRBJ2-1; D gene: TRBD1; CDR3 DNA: TGTGCCAGCCAACCCCCGGGACAGGGTTTGAATGAGCAGTTCTTC; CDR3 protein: CASQPPGQGLNEQFF
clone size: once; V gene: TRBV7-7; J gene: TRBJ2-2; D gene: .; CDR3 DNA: TGTGCTAGCAGCCCCGACACCGGGGAGCTGTTTTTT; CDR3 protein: CASSPDTGELFF
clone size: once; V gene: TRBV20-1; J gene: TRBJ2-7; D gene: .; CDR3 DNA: TGCAGTGCTCTGGGCGACGAGCAGTACTTC; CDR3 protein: CSALGDEQYF
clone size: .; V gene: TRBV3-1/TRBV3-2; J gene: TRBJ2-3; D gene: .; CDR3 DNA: TGTGCCAGCAGCCAGTTCGACTCGGATACGCAGTATTTT; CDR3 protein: CASSQFDSDTQYF
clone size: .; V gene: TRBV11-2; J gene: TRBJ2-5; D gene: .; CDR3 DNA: TGTGCCAGCAGCTTAGTCCGGGACAACCCCGGTTGGACCCAGTACTTC; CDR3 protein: CASSLVRDNPGWTQYF
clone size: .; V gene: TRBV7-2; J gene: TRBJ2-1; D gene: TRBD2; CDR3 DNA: TGTGCCAGCAGCTTAGAGGCTAGCGGGGTCCATGAGCAGTTCTTC; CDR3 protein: CASSLEASGVHEQFF
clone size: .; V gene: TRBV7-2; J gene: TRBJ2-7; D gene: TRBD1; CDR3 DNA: TGTGCCAGCAGCCCGAGTGTCGGACAGGGTTTCGAGCAGTACTTC; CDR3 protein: CASSPSVGQGFEQYF
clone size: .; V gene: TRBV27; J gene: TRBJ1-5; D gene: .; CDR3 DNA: TGTGCCAGCAGTTTAAGGGGTCAGCCCCAGCATTTT; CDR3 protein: CASSLRGQPQHF
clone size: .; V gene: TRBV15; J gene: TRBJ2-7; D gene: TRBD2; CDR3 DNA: TGTGCCACCAGCAGAGGGGGCGGGGGGATCTACGAGCAGTACTTC; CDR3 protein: CATSRGGGGIYEQYF
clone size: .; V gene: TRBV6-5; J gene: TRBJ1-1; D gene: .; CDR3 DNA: TGTGCCAGCCGGCGTGACGAAACAGGGTACGCTGAAGCTTTCTTT; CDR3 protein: CASRRDETGYAEAFF
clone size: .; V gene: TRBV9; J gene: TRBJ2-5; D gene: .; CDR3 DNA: TGTGCCAGCAGCGCACAATTGTGGGAGACCCAGTACTTC; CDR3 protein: CASSAQLWETQYF
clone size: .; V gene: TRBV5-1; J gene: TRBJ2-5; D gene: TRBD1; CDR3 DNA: TGCGCCAGCAGCACCACAGGGGGCGAGACCCAGTACTTC; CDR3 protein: CASSTTGGETQYF
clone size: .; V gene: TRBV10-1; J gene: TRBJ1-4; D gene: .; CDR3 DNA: TGCGCCAGCAGTGAGCCGGGCCAGGGTGGTGAAAAACTGTTTTTT; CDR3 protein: CASSEPGQGGEKLFF
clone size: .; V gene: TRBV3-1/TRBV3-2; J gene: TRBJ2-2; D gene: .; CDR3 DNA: TGTGCCAGCAGCCCCCCGAGGGGGGGAACGGGCACCGGGGAGCTGTTTTTT; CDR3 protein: CASSPPRGGTGTGELFF
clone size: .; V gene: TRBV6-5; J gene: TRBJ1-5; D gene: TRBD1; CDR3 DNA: TGTGCCAGCAGAGGACAGGGACGTCAGCCCCAGCATTTT; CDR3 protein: CASRGQGRQPQHF
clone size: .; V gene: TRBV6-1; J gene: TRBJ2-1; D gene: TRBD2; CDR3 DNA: TGTGCCAGCGGGACTACTCTTGAGCAGTTCTTC; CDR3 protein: CASGTTLEQFF